Reported below is one T cell receptor (beta chain). Its antigen is not known. This record comes from a study of vaccination effects on CD4 cells after COVID-19. Under the ViraFEST assay, PBMC were stimulated with viral peptide pools so that antigen-specific CD4+ T cells expanded. Sequencing was performed afterwards. Cells that had been cultured for less than eleven days were the source of isolated CD4+ T cells. Vaccine recipients lacked prior SARS-CoV-2 infection and had negative nucleocapsid antibodies. Over 1.5 million PBMC per well were cultured with approximately 9.7 IU/ml IL-2 and 8 to 10 ug/ml peptides. Cultures got half-medium changes with IL-2 on days 3 and 7. Data came from immunoSEQ multiplex PCR; TCRdb stores just in-frame clones and leaves some out. Of 20,000 to 25,000 clones in the sample, 60% to 70% were seen once. General observations from the study: Convalescent patients were scarce, and early post-infection timepoints were absent. Long after vaccination, the clones induced by infection and by vaccine shrank markedly in size.

The CDR3 length is 15 residues. CDR1 LNHDA and CDR2 SQIVND come from the germline V gene (reference sequence). J gave up 5 bases and V 4 bases, and 7 bases lay outside the gene matches. The source is a human donor who received a COVID-19 vaccine. The J gene is TRBJ2-3, the V gene TRBV19; 9 nucleotides line up with TRBD1. The material sequenced was CD4+ T cells from PBMCs cultured with HCoV-NL63 spike peptides, taken before COVID-19 vaccination. In DNA, the CDR3 is TGTGCCAGTAGTAGCCAACAGGGGGCCGGAGATACGCAGTATTTT. It is translated as CASSSQQGAGDTQYF.